Following are 32 T cell receptor beta chains from one sample sequenced in a study of blood T cell repertoires in COVID-19. The repertoire was sequenced with immunoSEQ multiplex PCR; TCRdb's copy has only in-frame clones and lacks some. The sample holds about 180,000 clones, about 90% seen once. Sequencing input: peripheral blood. Receptors originate from a man aged 40-50 years with active or convalescent COVID-19.

V gene TRBV9 combines with J gene TRBJ1-1; the match to TRBD1 covers 7 bases. The CDR3 runs to 13 residues. Trimming at V came to 2 bases and at J to 4 bases, leaving 2 bases not matched to a gene. CDR1 is SGDLS and CDR2 is YYNGEE in the germline V gene. The CDR3 region is CASSVSGGTEAFF. The CDR3 DNA sequence: TGTGCCAGCAGCGTCTCAGGGGGCACTGAAGCTTTCTTT. The full variable domain, rest sourced from reference TRBV9 and TRBJ1-1, is DSGVTQTPKHLITATGQRVTLRCSPRSGDLSVYWYQQSLDQGLQFLIQYYNGEERAKGNILERFSAQQFPDLHSELNLSSLELGDSALYFCASSVSGGTEAFFGQGTRLTVV.

This chain uses TRBV19 with TRBJ1-5, with 8 bases aligning to TRBD1. CDR1 is LNHDA and CDR2 is SQIVND in the germline V gene (reference sequence). CDR3 length: 14 amino acids. The ends lost 6 bases at V and 11 bases at J; junction bases unmatched: 12. CDR3 residues: CASRPTGARKAQHF. The CDR3 nucleotides read TGTGCCAGTAGGCCGACAGGGGCCCGTAAGGCCCAGCATTTT.

This rearrangement joins TRBV24-1 to TRBJ1-6; 8 bases fit TRBD1. The junction had 9 bases not matched to a gene; V was cut back by 5 bases and J by 7 bases. CDR3 size: 16 residues. From germline, CDR1 is KGHDR and CDR2 SFDVKD. The CDR3: CATSARRTGNNSPLHF. CDR3 nucleotide sequence: TGTGCCACCAGTGCCCGGAGGACAGGGAACAATTCACCCCTCCACTTT.

This chain connects TRBV6-5 to TRBJ1-6, with D perhaps matching TRBD1 (5 bases). The CDR3 sequence is 13 residues long. Trimming took off 6 bases at V and 7 bases at J, with 10 bases between the two ends. Germline V gene lookup returns CDR1 MNHEY and CDR2 SVGAGI. Here the CDR3 DNA reads TGTGCCAGCAGACGGGGGAAAAATTCACCCCTCCACTTT. Amino acids: CASRRGKNSPLHF.

The genes are TRBV5-1 and TRBJ1-1; D might be TRBD1 (5 bases). Deletions cut 5 bases from V and 0 bases from J, with 17 bases between. CDR1 is SGHRS and CDR2 is YFSETQ in the germline V gene. The CDR3 runs to 16 residues. CDR3 protein: CASSPGAPRVNTEAFF. The CDR3 DNA follows: TGCGCCAGCAGTCCTGGGGCTCCAAGGGTGAACACTGAAGCTTTCTTT.

This clone was detected once. The chain combines TRBV6-5 with TRBJ1-1, with a weak D call TRBD1 (6 bases). Germline loops: CDR1 MNHEY, CDR2 SVGAGI. V lost 6 bases and J 5 bases, leaving 16 bases between the germline ends. CDR3 length equals 14 residues. DNA for the CDR3: TGTGCCAGCAGCCGTGGGGGCCCAGTGACTGAAGCTTTCTTT. This gives the protein CASSRGGPVTEAFF.

This chain joins TRBV5-6 and TRBJ1-1; no definite D call. The CDR3 extends over 13 amino acids. Germline loops: CDR1 SGHDT, CDR2 YYEEEE. The ends were cut back, 4 bases at V and 1 base at J, with 8 bases in the middle. The CDR3 sequence is CASSPTGNTEAFF. In DNA, the CDR3 is TGTGCCAGCAGCCCCACGGGGAACACTGAAGCTTTCTTT.

CDR3 loop: CASSPAGQGGYTF. In DNA, the CDR3 is TGTGCCAGCAGTCCAGCGGGACAGGGAGGCTACACCTTC. J is TRBJ1-2 and V is TRBV6-2 or TRBV6-3, with 9 bases that match TRBD1. Germline V gene sequence: CDR1 MNHEY, CDR2 SVGEGT. The V gene end was trimmed by 5 bases and the J gene end by 8 bases; junction bases not matched to a gene: 6. CDR3 length: 13 residues.

This chain connects TRBV4-1 to TRBJ1-1; no clear D. This CDR3 has 14 residues. V was cut by 1 base and J by 3 bases, with 9 bases left in between. Germline CDR1 reads MGHRA; CDR2 reads YSYEKL. This CDR3 reads CASSQADTYTEAFF. In nucleotides, the CDR3 is TGCGCCAGCAGCCAAGCAGACACATACACTGAAGCTTTCTTT.

V usage is TRBV6-5 and J usage is TRBJ2-6; 7 nucleotides line up with TRBD1. CDR1 MNHEY and CDR2 SVGAGI come from the germline V gene. The CDR3 totals 15 residues. The ends lost 6 bases at V and 4 bases at J; junction bases unmatched: 6. CDR3 amino acids: CASSRQGAGANVLTF. Written as DNA, the CDR3 is TGTGCCAGCAGCCGACAGGGTGCCGGGGCCAACGTCCTGACTTTC.

On this clone itself: Other DNA sequences within the sample encode an identical CDR3. V usage is TRBV30 and J usage is TRBJ1-5, with unresolved D. The CDR3 runs to 13 residues. Germline V gene lookup returns CDR1 GTSNPN and CDR2 SVGIG (reference sequence). Deletions cut 0 bases from V and 4 bases from J, with 7 bases between. CDR3 bases: TGTGCCTGGAGTGTGTCCGGGAATCAGCCCCAGCATTTT. This codes for CAWSVSGNQPQHF.

This chain joins TRBV4-1 and TRBJ1-2; 9 bases fit TRBD1. CDR1 and CDR2 from the germline V gene are MGHRA and YSYEKL. The CDR3 is made up of 16 amino acids. V was pared by 1 base and J by 6 bases, with 9 bases of the junction left unmatched. This CDR3 is CASSQGVGQGRNGYTF. CDR3 sequence (DNA): TGCGCCAGCAGCCAAGGTGTGGGACAGGGAAGGAATGGCTACACCTTC.

The chain carries TRBV18 and TRBJ2-2; tentatively, D is TRBD2 (6 bases). The CDR3 is made up of 18 amino acids. The germline CDR1 and CDR2 sequences are KGHSH and LQKENI. Trimming shortened V by 3 bases and J by 1 base, and 18 bases separated the two germline ends. The CDR3 nucleotides are TGTGCCAGCTCACCTCTCGCCGTTGCCGGGGGGAACACCGGGGAGCTGTTTTTT. Its translation: CASSPLAVAGGNTGELFF.

The chain is built from TRBV20-1 and TRBJ2-1; D might be TRBD2 (5 bases). Germline CDR1 DFQATT, CDR2 SNEGSKA (reference sequence). This CDR3 region has 13 residues. Trimming left V 3 bases short and J 9 bases short, with 15 bases between. The CDR3 protein is CSASWRLGSEQFF. In DNA, the CDR3 is TGCAGTGCTAGTTGGAGGTTGGGGAGTGAGCAGTTCTTC.

The CDR3 DNA sequence: TGTGCCAGCAGACAGGTTTCCCACAATGAGCAGTTCTTC. Amino acids: CASRQVSHNEQFF. The rearrangement joins TRBV27 to TRBJ2-1; the D gene is possibly TRBD1 (5 bases). Looked up from germline, CDR1 is MNHEY and CDR2 is SMNVEV (reference sequence). Trimming cost V 6 bases and J 5 bases, with 11 bases left between them. This CDR3 region has 13 residues.

The chain links TRBV6-1 to TRBJ1-6; D remains unclear. The CDR3 totals 13 residues. The ends were cut back, 3 bases at V and 10 bases at J, with 10 bases in the middle. Looked up from germline, CDR1 is MNHNS and CDR2 is SASEGT. CDR3 in amino acids: CASSDRFPSPLHF. The CDR3 region has the DNA TGTGCCAGCAGTGACAGGTTCCCCTCACCCCTCCACTTT.

The chain is built from TRBV19 and TRBJ2-7; no clear D gene. Germline-derived CDR1 and CDR2 are LNHDA and SQIVND (reference sequence). The CDR3 totals 13 residues. V gave up 1 base and J gave up 1 base, with 5 bases separating them. The CDR3 sequence: CASSIGSSYEQYF. The CDR3 nucleotides are TGTGCCAGTAGTATAGGTTCGTCCTACGAGCAGTACTTC.

This sequence joins TRBV11-1 and TRBJ1-1; possible D gene TRBD1, 6 bases. Germline CDR1 SGHAT, CDR2 FQDESV (reference sequence). Between the trimmed V and J ends, which lost 3 bases and 2 bases, there was a span of 10 bases. CDR3 length: 14 amino acids. CDR3 loop: CASSFDRLNTEAFF. CDR3 nucleotide sequence: TGTGCCAGCAGCTTCGACAGGCTCAACACTGAAGCTTTCTTT.

The CDR3 nucleotides are TGTGCCAGCAGCAATTCGACAGTAGCCAAAAACATTCAGTACTTC. Translation: CASSNSTVAKNIQYF. The V gene is TRBV5-4, the J gene TRBJ2-4; a weak D match, TRBD1 (5 bases). V was pared by 4 bases and J by 0 bases, with 11 bases between. This CDR3 comprises 15 residues. From germline, CDR1 is SGHNT and CDR2 YYREEE (reference sequence). Variable domain in full (rest from reference TRBV5-4 and TRBJ2-4): ETGVTQSPTHLIKTRGQQVTLRCSSQSGHNTVSWYQQALGQGPQFIFQYYREEENGRGNFPPRFSGLQFPNYSSELNVNALELDDSALYLCASSNSTVAKNIQYFGAGTRLSVL.

V and J are TRBV27 and TRBJ1-6, with D uncertain. Germline-derived CDR1 and CDR2 are MNHEY and SMNVEV (reference sequence). Trimming removed 6 bases from V and 7 bases from J, with 13 bases in between. The CDR3 extends over 14 amino acids. The CDR3 reads CASSFRRDNSPLHF. The CDR3 DNA reads TGTGCCAGCAGCTTTAGGAGAGACAATTCACCCCTCCACTTT.

This clone was counted a few times. This chain uses TRBV5-5 with TRBJ1-2; tentatively, D is TRBD1 (5 bases). This CDR3 is built from 14 residues. Germline CDR1 is SGHKS and CDR2 is YYEKEE (reference sequence). Trimming pared 0 bases from V and 7 bases from J, leaving 13 bases between. The CDR3 here is CASSLDKGRSGYTF. The CDR3 DNA reads TGTGCCAGCAGCTTGGATAAGGGGCGGTCTGGCTACACCTTC.

This rearrangement joins TRBV19 to TRBJ1-5; 7 bases align to TRBD1. With V trimmed by 4 bases and J by 6 bases, 12 bases remained unmatched. The CDR3 is made up of 16 amino acids. CDR1 and CDR2 (germline): LNHDA, SQIVND (reference sequence). CDR3 sequence reads: CASSNSVRGLSQPQHF. The CDR3 DNA follows: TGTGCCAGTAGTAATTCGGTAAGGGGGCTGAGTCAGCCCCAGCATTTT.

This CDR3 is CASSEEGYGSYEQYF. CDR3 nucleotides: TGTGCCAGCAGTGAGGAGGGATACGGCTCCTACGAGCAGTACTTC. The chain carries TRBV25-1 and TRBJ2-7, with D possibly TRBD2 on 6 matching bases. The CDR3 runs 15 residues. Germline V gives CDR1 MGHDK, CDR2 SYGVNS. With 3 bases removed from V and 0 bases from J, the gap between germline ends came to 12 bases.

V usage is TRBV4-3 and J usage is TRBJ2-5, with TRBD2 matching over 7 bases. CDR1 LGHNA and CDR2 YSLEER come from the germline V gene. The CDR3 has 16 amino acids. CDR3 DNA: TGCCCCCGCAGCCGACAATACGGGGGGAGTGTTGAGACCCAGTACTTC. Translating it yields CPRSRQYGGSVETQYF.

The genes are TRBV3-1 (or the pseudogene TRBV3-2) and TRBJ2-3, with D tentatively TRBD1 (6 bases). Germline values: CDR1 LGHDT, CDR2 YNNKEL (reference sequence). The ends were cut back, 4 bases at V and 3 bases at J, with 20 bases in the middle. CDR3 length equals 17 residues. The CDR3 sequence: CASSPKWGQSRTDTQYF. The CDR3 DNA reads as TGTGCCAGCAGCCCCAAATGGGGGCAATCGAGGACAGATACGCAGTATTTT.

The chain uses TRBV5-1 and TRBJ2-5; 9 bases match TRBD2. J gave up 3 bases and V 2 bases, and 2 bases lay outside the gene matches. From germline, CDR1 is SGHRS and CDR2 YFSETQ. The CDR3 length is 14 residues. The CDR3 bases are TGCGCCAGCAGCTTTAGCGGGGGAGAAGAGACCCAGTACTTC. Amino acid sequence: CASSFSGGEETQYF. Combining the CDR3 with reference TRBV5-1 and TRBJ2-5 gives the whole variable domain KAGVTQTPRYLIKTRGQQVTLSCSPISGHRSVSWYQQTPGQGLQFLFEYFSETQRNKGNFPGRFSGRQFSNSRSEMNVSTLELGDSALYLCASSFSGGEETQYFGPGTRLLVL.

This clone was seen just once. The chain combines TRBV3-1 (or the pseudogene TRBV3-2) with TRBJ1-2; D unclear. V was shortened by 1 base and J by 8 bases, with 11 bases between the two germline ends. This CDR3 has 13 residues. Looked up from germline, CDR1 is LGHDT and CDR2 is YNNKEL (reference sequence). CDR3 amino acids: CASSQGGSLGYTF. The CDR3 nucleotides are TGTGCCAGCAGCCAAGGCGGCTCCTTGGGCTACACCTTC.

This clone has just one count. CDR3 nucleotide sequence: TGTGCCAGCAGCCTCCCCGGGACTGGGCCCACTGAAGCTTTCTTT. This gives the protein CASSLPGTGPTEAFF. The chain combines TRBV5-4 with TRBJ1-1, with D possibly matching TRBD1 (5 bases). V lost 4 bases, J lost 4 bases, and 17 bases lay in between. The CDR3 extends over 15 amino acids. CDR1 is SGHNT, CDR2 YYREEE, per germline (reference sequence).

The V gene is TRBV27, the J gene TRBJ1-1, with 7 bases matching TRBD1. The CDR3 covers 16 residues. V shed 2 bases, J shed 8 bases, and the junction held 14 bases outside the gene matches. CDR1 MNHEY and CDR2 SMNVEV come from the germline V gene (reference sequence). CDR3 in DNA: TGTGCCAGCAGTTTACTGGGGACAGACCTTTTAACAGAAGCTTTCTTT. This gives the protein CASSLLGTDLLTEAFF.

In this sample, this clone turned up a few times. The gene calls are TRBV9 and TRBJ2-6, with D perhaps matching TRBD1 (5 bases). The CDR3 has 17 residues. Per the germline V gene, CDR1 is SGDLS and CDR2 is YYNGEE. Trimming pared 0 bases from V and 0 bases from J, leaving 10 bases between. CDR3 nucleotides: TGTGCCAGCAGCGTAGCGCGAGACAGCTCTGGGGCCAACGTCCTGACTTTC. Translation gives CASSVARDSSGANVLTF.

The chain uses TRBV12-2 and TRBJ2-7; the D call of TRBD1 is as the table states it, not checked on the DNA. TRBV12-2 represents a pseudogene. The CDR3 is 14 residues long. The CDR3 loop reads CASRSPGTGDEQYF. CDR3 nucleotide sequence: TGTGCAAGTCGCTCACCCGGGACAGGGGACGAGCAGTACTTC.

The chain is built from TRBV6-5 and TRBJ1-2; 12 nucleotides agree with TRBD1. CDR3 size: 13 residues. Trimming at V came to 6 bases and at J to 8 bases, leaving 4 bases not matched to a gene. Germline V gene lookup returns CDR1 MNHEY and CDR2 SVGAGI. CDR3 nucleotides: TGTGCCAGCAGGGGACAGGGGGCCTGGGGCTACACCTTC. It translates to CASRGQGAWGYTF.